This passage covers 25 T cell receptor beta chains from one sample sequenced in a study of control samples from healthy donors and cancer patients. Assay used: immunoSEQ multiplex PCR; TCRdb lists only in-frame clones, some missing. Found here are over 200,000 clones, over 75% of them singletons; the top ten hold 13%. The material sequenced was PBMCs. These TCRs come from a woman aged 55 to 70 with lung cancer.

The gene calls are TRBV6-6 and TRBJ1-6; TRBD1 might be the D (5 bases). Germline lookup yields CDR1 MNHNY and CDR2 SVGAGI (reference sequence). This CDR3 has 13 amino acids. V lost 2 bases and J lost 10, with 9 bases in between. Written as DNA, the CDR3 is TGTGCCAGCAGTTACCAAAGGGGATCACCCCTCCACTTT. Its protein product is CASSYQRGSPLHF.

The V call is TRBV24-1, the J call TRBJ2-3; D call uncertain. Germline CDR1 is KGHDR and CDR2 is SFDVKD. V lost 4 bases, J lost 4 bases, and 14 bases lay in between. The CDR3 loop spans 15 amino acids. CDR3 protein: CATSDPTLGADTQYF. CDR3 bases: TGTGCCACCAGTGACCCGACCCTAGGCGCAGATACGCAGTATTTT.

This clone was recorded once. The chain employs TRBV5-1 and TRBJ2-3; D not resolved. Germline V gene data show CDR1 as SGHRS and CDR2 as YFSETQ. The CDR3 covers 15 residues. V lost 4 bases to trimming and J lost 3 bases, with 15 bases between them. CDR3 DNA: TGCGCCAGCAGCCCCCCTCAGGCCAGTACAGATACGCAGTATTTT. This encodes CASSPPQASTDTQYF. Combining the CDR3 with reference TRBV5-1 and TRBJ2-3 gives the whole variable domain KAGVTQTPRYLIKTRGQQVTLSCSPISGHRSVSWYQQTPGQGLQFLFEYFSETQRNKGNFPGRFSGRQFSNSRSEMNVSTLELGDSALYLCASSPPQASTDTQYFGPGTRLTVL.

This chain links TRBV7-2 with TRBJ1-1, with D perhaps TRBD1 (5 bases). The ends were cut back, 4 bases at V and 4 bases at J, with 16 bases in the middle. The CDR3 has 15 residues. The V gene's germline CDR1 is SGHTA and CDR2 FQGNSA. The CDR3 DNA follows: TGTGCCAGCAGCTCCCGTAAGGGACGATCCACTGAAGCTTTCTTT. Residues: CASSSRKGRSTEAFF.

V usage is TRBV5-1 and J usage is TRBJ2-7; D unresolved. This CDR3 has 16 amino acids. Germline V CDR1 and CDR2: SGHRS, YFSETQ. The ends were cut back, 2 bases at V and 0 bases at J, with 15 bases in the middle. The CDR3 is CASSLTPGRSSYEQYF. The CDR3 DNA follows: TGCGCCAGCAGCTTAACCCCGGGCCGTAGCTCCTACGAGCAGTACTTC.

Concerning this clone: Other DNA sequences of this sample code for an identical CDR3. The chain employs TRBV18 and TRBJ1-1; D uncertain. V was clipped by 2 bases and J by 1 base, with 2 bases between them. Germline loops: CDR1 KGHSH, CDR2 LQKENI. This CDR3 has 12 amino acids. Here the CDR3 reads CASSPGNTEAFF. For the CDR3, the DNA is TGTGCCAGCTCACCAGGGAACACTGAAGCTTTCTTT.

The rearrangement uses TRBV5-1 and TRBJ2-1; TRBD2 matches 9 bases. V shed 7 bases, J shed 6 bases, and the junction held 8 bases outside the gene matches. Germline V CDR1 and CDR2: SGHRS, YFSETQ. This CDR3 is built from 14 residues. CDR3 bases: TGCGCCAGCTCCTTGGGGACTAGCCCCAATGAGCAGTTCTTC. It yields the protein CASSLGTSPNEQFF.

V gene TRBV9 combines with J gene TRBJ1-3; TRBD1 agrees at 9 bases. CDR1 and CDR2 from the germline V gene are SGDLS and YYNGEE. The CDR3 runs to 15 residues. V trimming: 0 bases; J trimming: 4 bases; junction bases outside the gene matches: 2. The CDR3 spells CASSVGGTGGNTIYF. For the CDR3, the DNA is TGTGCCAGCAGCGTAGGAGGGACAGGGGGAAACACCATATATTTT.

This clone was found once. The chain joins TRBV4-2 to TRBJ2-6; D remains unclear. Trimming removed 1 base at V and 4 bases at J, with 14 bases between. Germline V gene sequence: CDR1 LGHNA, CDR2 YNFKEQ. This CDR3 contains 17 residues. CDR3 sequence (DNA): TGTGCCAGCAGCCAAGGGTGGGCGACCATAGGGGCCAACGTCCTGACTTTC. As protein: CASSQGWATIGANVLTF.

In its sample, this clone was seen a few times. The CDR3 bases are TGCGCCAGCAGCCAAGAAACACGGGACAATCAGCCCCAGCATTTT. This translates into CASSQETRDNQPQHF. The rearrangement uses TRBV4-1 and TRBJ1-5, with unresolved D. This CDR3 has 15 amino acids. In germline, CDR1 is MGHRA, CDR2 YSYEKL. V shed 0 bases and J shed 3 bases, with 9 bases lying between them.

This clone has a handful of counts. The chain employs TRBV7-9 and TRBJ2-5; 10 bases map to TRBD1. CDR1 is SEHNR, CDR2 FQNEAQ, per germline (reference sequence). The CDR3 sequence is 17 residues long. With 4 bases clipped from V and 5 bases from J, the junction kept 13 bases outside the gene matches. CDR3 loop: CASSSGRQGAYRETQYF. The CDR3 nucleotides are TGTGCCAGCAGCTCGGGGAGACAGGGGGCCTACAGGGAGACCCAGTACTTC.

This clone showed up just once. The J gene is TRBJ1-5, the V gene TRBV2; D unclear. The CDR3 consists of 11 residues. CDR1 is SNHLY, CDR2 FYNNEI, per germline. The ends were cut back, 5 bases at V and 7 bases at J, with 6 bases in the middle. CDR3 loop: CASSSGQPQHF. The DNA for the CDR3 is TGTGCCAGCAGTTCTGGGCAGCCCCAGCATTTT.

The table lists this clone with a count of one. The chain combines TRBV10-3 with TRBJ2-7, with TRBD1 matching over 8 bases. This CDR3 is built from 14 residues. V was clipped by 3 bases and J by 7 bases; unmatched bases: 8. CDR1 and CDR2 from the germline V gene are ENHRY and SYGVKD. CDR3 DNA: TGTGCCATCAGTGATCAGGGGGCTGGAGAAGAGCAGTACTTC. Its protein product is CAISDQGAGEEQYF.

The V and J genes are TRBV7-3 and TRBJ2-6; D is possibly TRBD2 (6 bases). V dropped 4 bases and J dropped 2 bases, with 12 bases sitting between them. The germline V gene encodes CDR1 SGHTA and CDR2 FQGTGA. The CDR3 is 16 residues long. The CDR3 spells CASSSTPGAGANVLTF. The CDR3 nucleotides read TGTGCCAGCAGCTCCACTCCGGGGGCTGGGGCCAACGTCCTGACTTTC.

The V call is TRBV5-1, the J call TRBJ1-1; 7 positions match TRBD1. The length of the CDR3 is 14 residues. V lost 4 bases and J lost 2; bases outside the gene matches: 5. Germline CDR1 SGHRS, CDR2 YFSETQ. CDR3 sequence (DNA): TGCGCCAGCAGCCTGGGACAGACAAACACTGAAGCTTTCTTT. Encoded protein: CASSLGQTNTEAFF. The entire variable domain, with the rest obtained from reference TRBV5-1 and TRBJ1-1, is as follows: KAGVTQTPRYLIKTRGQQVTLSCSPISGHRSVSWYQQTPGQGLQFLFEYFSETQRNKGNFPGRFSGRQFSNSRSEMNVSTLELGDSALYLCASSLGQTNTEAFFGQGTRLTVV.

The chain has TRBV5-1 and TRBJ2-5; 11 bases line up with TRBD1. The V and J ends lost 4 bases and 4 bases, in that order; junction bases with no gene match: 6. Germline V gene data show CDR1 as SGHRS and CDR2 as YFSETQ. The CDR3 is 15 amino acids. CDR3 DNA: TGCGCCAGCAGCGAGGGACAGGGGGTGGGAGAGACCCAGTACTTC. Its protein product is CASSEGQGVGETQYF.

The J gene is TRBJ2-3, the V gene TRBV5-1; 7 nucleotides match TRBD1. J was trimmed by 4 bases and V by 2 bases; bases with no gene match: 4. The CDR3 is made up of 14 amino acids. The germline gives CDR1 SGHRS, CDR2 YFSETQ. The CDR3 DNA reads TGCGCCAGCAGCTTCAGACAGGGACCAGATACGCAGTATTTT. Its translation is CASSFRQGPDTQYF.

The chain employs TRBV7-3 and TRBJ2-1; D is uncertain. V lost 2 bases to trimming and J lost 7 bases, with 12 bases between them. The germline CDR1 and CDR2 sequences are SGHTA and FQGTGA. CDR3 length equals 14 residues. The CDR3 loop reads CASSLDPMGNEQFF. The CDR3 nucleotides read TGTGCCAGCAGCTTAGACCCTATGGGAAATGAGCAGTTCTTC.

The chain couples TRBV28 to TRBJ1-1, with no clear D. The germline V gene has CDR1 MDHEN and CDR2 SYDVKM. The ends were cut back, 2 bases at V and 5 bases at J, with 15 bases in the middle. This CDR3 has 15 residues. CDR3 coding DNA: TGTGCCAGCAGTTTAGGCTCACTAAAAGAGACTGAAGCTTTCTTT. Its protein product is CASSLGSLKETEAFF.

The chain employs TRBV18 and TRBJ2-7; perhaps TRBD1 as D (5 bases). CDR1 is KGHSH and CDR2 is LQKENI in the germline V gene. This CDR3 contains 15 residues. Trimming pared 3 bases from V and 2 bases from J, leaving 14 bases between. The CDR3 here is CASSPGAGITYEQYF. The CDR3 DNA follows: TGTGCCAGCTCACCGGGCGCAGGGATTACCTACGAGCAGTACTTC.

V usage is TRBV25-1 and J usage is TRBJ2-7; TRBD1 matches 8 bases. In germline, CDR1 is MGHDK, CDR2 SYGVNS. This CDR3 is built from 13 residues. With V trimmed by 5 bases and J by 4 bases, 4 bases remained unmatched. The CDR3 reads CASSRQGAYEQYF. CDR3 nucleotides: TGTGCCAGCAGTAGGCAGGGGGCATACGAGCAGTACTTC.

This sequence joins TRBV5-1 and TRBJ2-7; D possibly matches TRBD1 or TRBD2 (7 bases each). Trimming took off 4 bases at V and 5 bases at J, with 22 bases between the two ends. The CDR3 is 16 amino acids. The germline gives CDR1 SGHRS, CDR2 YFSETQ. The DNA for the CDR3 is TGCGCCAGCAGCCTTCGACAGGGAGGGTCCTTCCACGAGCAGTACTTC. Amino acid sequence: CASSLRQGGSFHEQYF.

This chain uses TRBV9 with TRBJ1-3; no reliable D call. V lost 1 base and J 7 bases, leaving 9 bases between the germline ends. Germline V gene sequence: CDR1 SGDLS, CDR2 YYNGEE. The CDR3 is 13 amino acids. The CDR3 nucleotides read TGTGCCAGCAGCGTACCGGGTAGGAACACCATATATTTT. This codes for CASSVPGRNTIYF.

CDR3 loop: CASRGDGGAHEQYF. The CDR3 DNA reads as TGTGCCAGCAGGGGGGACGGAGGGGCCCACGAGCAGTACTTC. This sequence joins TRBV28 and TRBJ2-7, with D possibly being TRBD2 (6 bases). Trimming took 6 bases from V and 5 from J, leaving 17 bases between them. Germline lookup yields CDR1 MDHEN and CDR2 SYDVKM. The CDR3 runs 14 residues.

The chain carries TRBV20-1 and TRBJ2-6, with D possibly TRBD1 on 5 matching bases. Germline CDR1 reads DFQATT; CDR2 reads SNEGSKA (reference sequence). The ends were cut back, 3 bases at V and 1 base at J, with 16 bases in the middle. This CDR3 is 17 amino acids long. The CDR3 loop reads CSASPGNMRSGANVLTF. The CDR3 region has the DNA TGCAGTGCTAGTCCAGGGAATATGCGGTCTGGGGCCAACGTCCTGACTTTC.